These T cell receptor beta chains were read from a single sample in a study of vaccination effects on CD4 cells after COVID-19. Some clones are missing from TCRdb's copy, which holds only in-frame ones; the method was immunoSEQ multiplex PCR. This table has about 73,000 clones, around 76% appearing once. Their target antigens are unknown. Specimen: CD4+ T cells from PBMCs cultured with SARS-CoV-2 spike peptides, collected before COVID-19 vaccination. The origin of the receptors is a human donor who received a COVID-19 vaccine. The CDR3 runs from the conserved cysteine through the conserved F or W. D genes are given only for firm matches. Some rows mark clone size as missing; the rest say once, few, many or name a class of expanded clone.

clone_size,j_call,v_call,d_call,cdr3_aa,cdr3_nt
-,TRBJ2-5,TRBV3-1/TRBV3-2,TRBD1,CASSLPDRVETQYF,TGTGCCAGCAGCCTACCTGACAGGGTCGAGACCCAGTACTTC
-,TRBJ2-1,TRBV5-1,TRBD2,CASSLAASGGGSEQFF,TGCGCCAGCAGCTTGGCCGCTAGCGGGGGGGGGAGTGAGCAGTTCTTC
few,TRBJ1-1,TRBV2,-,CASSFVARVGTEAFF,TGTGCCAGCAGTTTCGTGGCCAGGGTGGGCACTGAAGCTTTCTTT
-,TRBJ2-3,TRBV25-1,-,CASSLDGIRTDTQYF,TGTGCCAGCAGTCTAGACGGGATACGCACAGATACGCAGTATTTT
-,TRBJ2-2,TRBV5-1,-,CASSLEGGRTGELFF,TGCGCCAGCAGCTTGGAGGGGGGGCGTACCGGGGAGCTGTTTTTT
-,TRBJ1-1,TRBV29-1,TRBD1,CSVARQGGAFF,TGCAGCGTTGCCCGACAGGGAGGAGCTTTCTTT
-,TRBJ2-3,TRBV4-2,TRBD2,CASSQEGASGGAPDTQYF,TGTGCCAGCAGCCAAGAGGGTGCTAGCGGGGGGGCCCCAGATACGCAGTATTTT
-,TRBJ1-3,TRBV7-3,-,CASSLSGASGNTIYF,TGTGCCAGCAGCTTGTCTGGGGCCTCTGGAAACACCATATATTTT
few,TRBJ1-3,TRBV5-1,TRBD1,CASSLEGQSGNTIYF,TGCGCCAGCAGCTTGGAGGGACAGTCTGGAAACACCATATATTTT
-,TRBJ2-5,TRBV18,-,CASSPKNSQTLETQYF,TGTGCCAGCTCACCAAAGAATAGCCAGACTCTAGAGACCCAGTACTTC
-,TRBJ1-1,TRBV7-2,-,CASSLVGPTEAFF,TGTGCCAGCAGCTTAGTCGGGCCCACTGAAGCTTTCTTT
-,TRBJ1-2,TRBV29-1,-,CSANHEGDSIRYGYTF,TGCAGCGCCAACCATGAAGGGGACTCGATTAGATATGGCTACACCTTC
few,TRBJ2-3,TRBV7-3,TRBD2,CASSYSSGGAADTQYF,TGTGCCAGCAGCTATAGTAGCGGGGGGGCCGCAGATACGCAGTATTTT
few,TRBJ1-1,TRBV10-1,-,CASSESYGGREEGNTEAFF,TGCGCCAGCAGTGAGTCGTACGGGGGACGGGAAGAGGGGAACACTGAAGCTTTCTTT
-,TRBJ2-1,TRBV3-1/TRBV3-2,TRBD2,CASSQGSGGYNEQFF,TGTGCCAGCAGCCAAGGAAGCGGGGGCTACAATGAGCAGTTCTTC
-,TRBJ2-1,TRBV10-2,-,CASSGSLGRLGNEQFF,TGCGCCAGCAGTGGGAGTCTAGGACGTCTTGGCAATGAGCAGTTCTTC
-,TRBJ1-1,TRBV4-1,-,CASSQWAFF,TGCGCCAGCAGCCAATGGGCTTTCTTT
-,TRBJ2-3,TRBV5-6,TRBD2,CASSLVAGENTQYF,TGTGCCAGCAGCTTGGTAGCGGGGGAAAATACGCAGTATTTT
-,TRBJ2-1,TRBV10-3,TRBD1,CATRDRVSDNEQFF,TGTGCCACCAGGGACAGGGTAAGCGACAATGAGCAGTTCTTC
once,TRBJ1-4,TRBV28,-,CASSVGGINEKLFF,TGTGCCAGCAGTGTAGGTGGGATTAATGAAAAACTGTTTTTT
-,TRBJ1-1,TRBV5-1,-,CASRTSGGVNTEAFF,TGCGCCAGCAGAACCTCTGGAGGGGTGAACACTGAAGCTTTCTTT
-,TRBJ2-5,TRBV13,TRBD1,CASSSWGTGEMETQYF,TGTGCCAGCAGCTCATGGGGGACAGGGGAGATGGAGACCCAGTACTTC
-,TRBJ2-3,TRBV2,-,CASSRSGAADTQYF,TGTGCCAGCAGCCGAAGTGGGGCAGCGGATACGCAGTATTTT
few,TRBJ1-2,TRBV5-1,TRBD1,CASSVRDSYGYTF,TGCGCCAGCAGTGTCCGGGACAGCTATGGCTACACCTTC
-,TRBJ2-6,TRBV28,-,CASSGIHSSGANVLTF,TGTGCCAGCAGTGGGATTCATAGCTCTGGGGCCAACGTCCTGACTTTC
-,TRBJ2-3,TRBV2,TRBD1,CASSDLGQAWDTQYF,TGTGCCAGCAGCGACCTAGGACAGGCTTGGGATACGCAGTATTTT
-,TRBJ2-5,TRBV10-2,TRBD2,CASSEPSGGKETQYF,TGCGCCAGCAGTGAACCGAGCGGGGGGAAAGAGACCCAGTACTTC
-,TRBJ1-4,TRBV6-1,-,CASSVNPGLTNEKLFF,TGTGCCAGCAGTGTTAACCCAGGGTTGACTAATGAAAAACTGTTTTTT
-,TRBJ2-5,TRBV5-1,TRBD1,CASSTGARETQYF,TGCGCCAGCAGTACAGGGGCAAGGGAGACCCAGTACTTC
-,TRBJ1-2,TRBV6-6,-,CASSQEARYGYTF,TGTGCCAGCAGCCAAGAAGCCCGCTATGGCTACACCTTC
once,TRBJ1-2,TRBV30,-,CAWSPPVEGSLYGYTF,TGTGCCTGGAGTCCCCCCGTCGAGGGGTCCCTCTATGGCTACACCTTC
-,TRBJ1-2,TRBV28,TRBD1,CASSYGDRGVGYTF,TGTGCCAGCAGTTACGGGGACAGGGGAGTGGGCTACACCTTC
once,TRBJ1-6,TRBV28,TRBD1,CASSTMGQVDSPLHF,TGTGCCAGCAGCACTATGGGACAGGTCGATTCACCCCTCCACTTT
-,TRBJ2-1,TRBV7-2,TRBD2,CASSLGKRGAYNEQFF,TGTGCCAGCAGCTTAGGGAAGCGGGGGGCCTACAATGAGCAGTTCTTC
-,TRBJ1-2,TRBV30,-,CAWRGVQGFFGGYTF,TGTGCCTGGAGGGGGGTACAGGGTTTCTTCGGTGGCTACACCTTC
-,TRBJ1-5,TRBV19,-,CASSIRGGNSNQPQHF,TGTGCCAGTAGTATCCGGGGAGGAAATAGCAATCAGCCCCAGCATTTT
few,TRBJ1-2,TRBV12-3/TRBV12-4,TRBD1,CASWTGLGGYTF,TGTGCCAGCTGGACAGGTCTGGGTGGCTACACCTTC
few,TRBJ2-1,TRBV6-1,-,CASSATTGLPYNEQFF,TGTGCCAGCAGTGCAACAACAGGGTTGCCCTACAATGAGCAGTTCTTC
few,TRBJ2-6,TRBV2,-,CASSEGSLRGTGANVLTF,TGTGCCAGCAGTGAAGGCTCTCTACGGGGTACTGGGGCCAACGTCCTGACTTTC
-,TRBJ2-3,TRBV19,TRBD1,CASRSEDRGDTQYF,TGTGCCAGTAGATCGGAGGACAGGGGAGATACGCAGTATTTT